In this sample, the clone carrying this T cell receptor beta chain turned up many times. As yet, its antigen is unknown. The data were taken from a study of human T cells and chemical hapten exposure. Study-level background: Diphenylcyclopropenone doses were given weekly to the scalps of patients across the approximately 24-week study.

The CDR3 sequence is 16 residues long. V lost 2 bases to trimming and J lost 0 bases, with 11 bases between them. The germline CDR1 and CDR2 sequences are SGHAT and FQNNGV. Time point noted: patch test 3, about 24 weeks after DPC sensitization. Treatment: therapeutic diphenylcyclopropenone sensitization with weekly scalp DPC. From the RACE reads, TCRdb called clonotypes with MiXCR, one entry per CDR3 protein. The sample consists of over 70,000 distinct CDR3 sequences, 9.5% to 13% of them appearing once. Study outcomes and limitations: DPC sensitization produced no change in TCRs with frequency above 1 in 1000. With alopecia, donors may have immune responses unlike healthy people's.

The chain combines TRBV11-2 with TRBJ2-1; D unclear. This TCR was sampled from a woman aged 30 to 39 with alopecia areata. Some clones in this sample may be carry-over from other donors' samples. The sequencing here drew on whole blood, taken in connection with sensitization to the hapten diphenylcyclopropenone (DPC). The CDR3 loop is CASSLKRQSSYNEQFF. CDR3 bases: TGTGCCAGCAGCTTAAAGCGTCAGAGCTCCTACAATGAGCAGTTCTTC.